Sequencing of this T cell receptor (beta chain) was carried out in a study of immune evolution from preneoplasia to lung adenocarcinoma. Only in-frame clones appear in the TCRdb table, and some are missing; sequencing was by immunoSEQ multiplex PCR. The sample shows 4,500 to 6,500 clones, over 75% of them seen only once. This CDR3 has 14 residues. CDR1 SGHDN and CDR2 FVKESK come from the germline V gene. Study-level points and caveats: Top clone share appeared to fall from AAH through AIS, MIA, adenocarcinoma. Clonality was highest in normal lung, lower in later-stage lesions apparently.

In regard to this clone: Its antigen is not known. A read error may produce the germline difference seen at one junction end. Other DNA sequences within the sample encode an identical CDR3.

Patients had resection in Japan or China between about 2013 and 2017. H&E slides confirmed each diagnosis, reviewed by two pathologists independently. This clonotype was sampled from a person over 45 with lung adenocarcinoma. The sequencing sample was made of FFPE normal lung tissue adjacent to the tumor. The chain uses TRBV14 and TRBJ1-5, with D possibly TRBD1 on 5 matching bases. As DNA, the CDR3 is TGTGCTAGCAGCCAACCAGGGACGGGTCAGCCCCAGCATTTT. Amino acid sequence: CASSQPGTGQPQHF.